What follows are 10 T cell receptor beta chains derived from one specimen sequenced in a study of blood T cell repertoires in COVID-19. Assay used: immunoSEQ multiplex PCR; TCRdb lists only in-frame clones, some missing. The sample gives hundreds of thousands of clones, approximately 82% of which show up once; 1.9% is in the top ten. Sequenced material: peripheral blood. Every receptor here comes from a woman aged 80 or over with acute or convalescent COVID-19.

The genes are TRBV4-2 and TRBJ1-6; D unresolved. The germline V gene encodes CDR1 LGHNA and CDR2 YNFKEQ. The V and J ends lost 0 bases and 3 bases respectively, with 12 bases between them. CDR3 length equals 17 residues. This chain's CDR3 is CASSQESRHYYNSPLHF. Written as DNA, the CDR3 is TGTGCCAGCAGCCAAGAGTCCCGGCACTACTATAATTCACCCCTCCACTTT.

The chain employs TRBV25-1 and TRBJ2-2; TRBD1 matches 7 bases. Losses at the gene ends were 7 bases for V and 5 bases for J; bases not matched to a gene: 4. The CDR3 spans 13 residues. Germline V gene lookup returns CDR1 MGHDK and CDR2 SYGVNS. CDR3 residues: CASKDRQTGELFF. CDR3 bases: TGTGCCAGCAAGGACAGGCAAACCGGGGAGCTGTTTTTT.

This chain connects TRBV28 to TRBJ2-3; tentatively, D is TRBD2 (5 bases). This CDR3 is built from 17 residues. Trimming removed 6 bases at V and 5 bases at J, with 24 bases between. Per germline, CDR1 MDHEN and CDR2 SYDVKM. The DNA for the CDR3 is TGTGCCAGCAGCGACGGAAAAGGACTGACGCGCGGAGATACGCAGTATTTT. This codes for CASSDGKGLTRGDTQYF.

This clone has more than one count but fewer than ten. The chain carries TRBV27 and TRBJ2-3; the match to TRBD2 covers 11 bases. This CDR3 contains 20 residues. CDR1 MNHEY and CDR2 SMNVEV come from the germline V gene (reference sequence). Unmatched junction bases numbered 21, after V lost 6 bases and J lost 4 bases. The CDR3 sequence: CASSLSSGVAGGPAADTQYF. CDR3 in DNA: TGTGCCAGCAGCCTAAGCTCCGGGGTAGCGGGGGGGCCGGCAGCAGATACGCAGTATTTT.

This chain uses TRBV28 with TRBJ1-1; D not resolved. CDR1 is MDHEN, CDR2 SYDVKM, per germline. The CDR3 length is 13 residues. Trimming took off 3 bases at V and 4 bases at J, with 9 bases between the two ends. The CDR3 spells CASSFSGSTEAFF. For the CDR3, the DNA is TGTGCCAGCAGTTTCTCCGGGTCCACTGAAGCTTTCTTT. Using reference TRBV28 and TRBJ1-1 for the parts outside the CDR3, the full variable domain is DVKVTQSSRYLVKRTGEKVFLECVQDMDHENMFWYRQDPGLGLRLIYFSYDVKMKEKGDIPEGYSVSREKKERFSLILESASTNQTSMYLCASSFSGSTEAFFGQGTRLTVV.

The rearrangement uses TRBV12-5 and TRBJ2-2; D is perhaps TRBD2 (6 bases). Trimming left V 9 bases short and J 0 bases short, with 26 bases between. Germline CDR1 and CDR2: LGHNT and FRNRAP. CDR3 length equals 19 residues. The CDR3 reads CASLPGWGAGNANTGELFF. In DNA form, the CDR3 reads TGTGCTAGCCTCCCGGGCTGGGGTGCGGGGAATGCGAACACCGGGGAGCTGTTTTTT. The full variable domain, in which reference TRBV12-5 and TRBJ2-2 provide the parts outside the CDR3, is DARVTQTPRHKVTEMGQEVTMRCQPILGHNTVFWYRQTMMQGLELLAYFRNRAPLDDSGMPKDRFSAEMPDATLATLKIQPSEPRDSAVYFCASLPGWGAGNANTGELFFGEGSRLTVL.

CDR3 loop: CASSLEGGREYF. The DNA for the CDR3 is TGTGCCAGCAGCTTAGAAGGAGGGAGGGAGTATTTT. The rearrangement uses TRBV11-2 and TRBJ2-3; 7 bases map to TRBD2. Germline CDR1 is SGHAT and CDR2 is FQNNGV. The CDR3 is 12 residues long. Losses at the gene ends were 0 bases for V and 13 bases for J; bases not matched to a gene: 4. The full variable domain, rest sourced from reference TRBV11-2 and TRBJ2-3, is EAGVAQSPRYKIIEKRQSVAFWCNPISGHATLYWYQQILGQGPKLLIQFQNNGVVDDSQLPKDRFSAERLKGVDSTLKIQPAKLEDSAVYLCASSLEGGREYFGPGTRLTVL.

The chain recombines TRBV12-3 or TRBV12-4 with TRBJ2-1; no firm D call. The V and J ends lost 3 bases and 7 bases respectively, with 4 bases between them. This CDR3 is built from 11 residues. The CDR3 loop reads CASSFLNEQFF. In DNA form, the CDR3 reads TGTGCCAGCAGTTTCCTGAATGAGCAGTTCTTC.

CDR3 sequence: CASSNRGMNTEAFF. CDR3 in DNA: TGTGCCAGCTCAAATAGGGGGATGAACACTGAAGCTTTCTTT. The V gene is TRBV18, the J gene TRBJ1-1; TRBD1 might be the D (6 bases). Germline V lookup: CDR1 KGHSH, CDR2 LQKENI. The CDR3 is 14 residues long. V was clipped by 5 bases and J by 0 bases, with 10 bases between them.

The rearrangement links TRBV3-1 (or the pseudogene TRBV3-2) to TRBJ1-6, with D unresolved. V was clipped by 4 bases and J by 0 bases, with 13 bases between them. This CDR3 contains 17 residues. From germline, CDR1 is LGHDT and CDR2 YNNKEL (reference sequence). The CDR3 here is CASSLGQQSSYNSPLHF. In DNA, the CDR3 is TGTGCCAGCAGCCTAGGCCAACAGAGCTCCTATAATTCACCCCTCCACTTT.